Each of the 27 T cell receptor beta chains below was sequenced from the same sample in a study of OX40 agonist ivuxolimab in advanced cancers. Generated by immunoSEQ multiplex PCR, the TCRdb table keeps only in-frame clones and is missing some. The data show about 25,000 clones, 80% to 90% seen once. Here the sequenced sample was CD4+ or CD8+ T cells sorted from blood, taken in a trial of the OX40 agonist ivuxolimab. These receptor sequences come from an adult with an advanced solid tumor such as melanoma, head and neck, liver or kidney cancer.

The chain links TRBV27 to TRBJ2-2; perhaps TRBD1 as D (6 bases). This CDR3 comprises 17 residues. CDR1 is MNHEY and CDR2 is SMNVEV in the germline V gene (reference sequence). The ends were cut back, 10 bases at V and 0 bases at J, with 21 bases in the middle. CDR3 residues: CATTTTYRAANTGELFF. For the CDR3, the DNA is TGTGCCACCACCACCACCTACAGGGCCGCGAACACCGGGGAGCTGTTTTTT.

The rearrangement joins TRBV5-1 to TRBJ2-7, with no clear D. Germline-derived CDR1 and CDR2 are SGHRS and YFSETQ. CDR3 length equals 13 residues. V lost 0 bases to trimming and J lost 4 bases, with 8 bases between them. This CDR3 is CASSLGPLYEQYF. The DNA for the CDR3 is TGCGCCAGCAGCTTGGGCCCTCTATACGAGCAGTACTTC.

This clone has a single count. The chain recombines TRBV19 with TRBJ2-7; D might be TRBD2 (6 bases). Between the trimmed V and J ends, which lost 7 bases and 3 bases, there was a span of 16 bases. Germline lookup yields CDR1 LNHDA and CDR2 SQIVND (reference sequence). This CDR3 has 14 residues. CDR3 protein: CASTPGATGYEQYF. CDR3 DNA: TGTGCCAGTACTCCGGGAGCAACGGGCTACGAGCAGTACTTC.

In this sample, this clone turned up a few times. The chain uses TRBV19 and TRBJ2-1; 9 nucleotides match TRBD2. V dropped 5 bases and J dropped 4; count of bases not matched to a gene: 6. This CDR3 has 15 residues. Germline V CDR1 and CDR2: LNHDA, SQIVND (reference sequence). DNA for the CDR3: TGTGCCAGTAGTCAGACTAGCGGTCAGTACAATGAGCAGTTCTTC. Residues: CASSQTSGQYNEQFF.

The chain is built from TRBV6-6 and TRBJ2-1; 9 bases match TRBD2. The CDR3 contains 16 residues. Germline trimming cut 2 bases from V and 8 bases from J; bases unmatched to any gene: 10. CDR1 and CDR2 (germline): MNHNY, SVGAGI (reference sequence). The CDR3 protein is CASSYSKRGASYEQFF. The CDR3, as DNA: TGTGCCAGCAGTTACAGCAAGCGGGGGGCCTCCTATGAGCAGTTCTTC.

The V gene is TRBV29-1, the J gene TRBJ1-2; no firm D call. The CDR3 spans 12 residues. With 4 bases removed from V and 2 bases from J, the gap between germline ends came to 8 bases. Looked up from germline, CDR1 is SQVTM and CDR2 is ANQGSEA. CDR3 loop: CSVAGKNYGYTF. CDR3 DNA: TGCAGCGTTGCCGGGAAAAACTATGGCTACACCTTC.

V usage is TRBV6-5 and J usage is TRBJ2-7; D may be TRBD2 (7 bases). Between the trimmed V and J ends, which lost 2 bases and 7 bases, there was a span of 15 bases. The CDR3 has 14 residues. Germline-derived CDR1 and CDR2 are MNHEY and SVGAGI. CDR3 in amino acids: CASSYGAGEGEQYF. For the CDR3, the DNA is TGTGCCAGCAGTTACGGGGCAGGGGAGGGTGAGCAGTACTTC.

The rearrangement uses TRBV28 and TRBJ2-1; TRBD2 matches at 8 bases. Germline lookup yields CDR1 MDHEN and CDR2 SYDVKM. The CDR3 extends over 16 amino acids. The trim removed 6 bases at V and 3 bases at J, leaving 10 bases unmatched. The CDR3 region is CASSPRGGTDYNEQFF. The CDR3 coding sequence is TGTGCCAGCAGCCCCCGGGGGGGCACCGACTACAATGAGCAGTTCTTC.

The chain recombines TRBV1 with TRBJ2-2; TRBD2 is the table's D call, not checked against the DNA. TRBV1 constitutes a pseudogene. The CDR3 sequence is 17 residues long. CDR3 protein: CTSSQDQVSENTGELFF. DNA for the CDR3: TGCACCAGCAGCCAAGATCAAGTTAGCGAGAACACCGGGGAGCTGTTTTTT.

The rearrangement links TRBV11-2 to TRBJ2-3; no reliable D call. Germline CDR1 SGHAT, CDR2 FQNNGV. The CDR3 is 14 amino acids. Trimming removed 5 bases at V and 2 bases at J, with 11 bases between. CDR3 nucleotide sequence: TGTGCCAGCAGCGATGAAGGCCTCACAGATACGCAGTATTTT. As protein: CASSDEGLTDTQYF.

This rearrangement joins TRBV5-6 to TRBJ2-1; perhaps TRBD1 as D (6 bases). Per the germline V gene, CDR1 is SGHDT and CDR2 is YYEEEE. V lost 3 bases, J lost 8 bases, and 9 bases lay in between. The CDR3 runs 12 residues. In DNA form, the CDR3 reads TGTGCCAGCAGCTCAGGGGTGGATGAGCAGTTCTTC. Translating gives CASSSGVDEQFF. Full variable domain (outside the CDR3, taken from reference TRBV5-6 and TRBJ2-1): DAGVTQSPTHLIKTRGQQVTLRCSPKSGHDTVSWYQQALGQGPQFIFQYYEEEERQRGNFPDRFSGHQFPNYSSELNVNALLLGDSALYLCASSSGVDEQFFGPGTRLTVL.

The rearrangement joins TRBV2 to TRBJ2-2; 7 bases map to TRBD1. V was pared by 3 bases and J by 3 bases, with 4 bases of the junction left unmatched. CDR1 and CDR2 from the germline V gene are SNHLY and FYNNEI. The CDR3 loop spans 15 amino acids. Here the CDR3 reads CASSDAQGDTGELFF. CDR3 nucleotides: TGTGCCAGCAGTGATGCCCAGGGGGACACCGGGGAGCTGTTTTTT.

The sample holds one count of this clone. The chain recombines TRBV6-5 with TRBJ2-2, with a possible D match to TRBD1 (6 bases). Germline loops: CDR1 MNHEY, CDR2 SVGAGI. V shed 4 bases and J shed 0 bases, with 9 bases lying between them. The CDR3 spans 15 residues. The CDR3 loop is CASSLSGANTGELFF. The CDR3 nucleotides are TGTGCCAGCAGTTTGTCAGGGGCGAACACCGGGGAGCTGTTTTTT.

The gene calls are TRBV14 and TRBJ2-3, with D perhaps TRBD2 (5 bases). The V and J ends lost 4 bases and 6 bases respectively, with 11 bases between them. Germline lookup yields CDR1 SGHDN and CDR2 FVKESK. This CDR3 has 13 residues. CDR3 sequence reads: CASSPPDFDTQYF. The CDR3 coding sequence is TGTGCCAGCAGCCCCCCGGACTTTGATACGCAGTATTTT.

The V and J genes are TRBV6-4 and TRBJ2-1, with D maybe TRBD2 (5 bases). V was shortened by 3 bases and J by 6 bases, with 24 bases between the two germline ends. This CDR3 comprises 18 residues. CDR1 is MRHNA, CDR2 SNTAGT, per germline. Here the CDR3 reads CASSEFGPGEPNGNEQFF. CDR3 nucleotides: TGTGCCAGCAGTGAGTTCGGCCCCGGGGAGCCCAACGGCAATGAGCAGTTCTTC.

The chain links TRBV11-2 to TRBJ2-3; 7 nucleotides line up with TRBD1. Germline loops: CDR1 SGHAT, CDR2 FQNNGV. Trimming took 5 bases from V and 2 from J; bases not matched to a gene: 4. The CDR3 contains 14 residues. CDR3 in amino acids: CASSHTGVTDTQYF. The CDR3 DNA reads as TGTGCCAGCAGCCACACAGGGGTCACAGATACGCAGTATTTT.

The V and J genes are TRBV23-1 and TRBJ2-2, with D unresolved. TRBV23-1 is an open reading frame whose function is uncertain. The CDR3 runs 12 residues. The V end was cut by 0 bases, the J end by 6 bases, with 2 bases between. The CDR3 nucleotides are TGCGCCAGCAGTCAATCTGCCGGGGAGCTGTTTTTT. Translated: CASSQSAGELFF.

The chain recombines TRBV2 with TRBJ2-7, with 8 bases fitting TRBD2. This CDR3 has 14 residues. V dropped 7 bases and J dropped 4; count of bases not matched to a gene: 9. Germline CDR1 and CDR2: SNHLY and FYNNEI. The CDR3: CASIHSGEKYEQYF. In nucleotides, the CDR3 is TGTGCCAGCATCCATAGCGGGGAGAAGTACGAGCAGTACTTC.

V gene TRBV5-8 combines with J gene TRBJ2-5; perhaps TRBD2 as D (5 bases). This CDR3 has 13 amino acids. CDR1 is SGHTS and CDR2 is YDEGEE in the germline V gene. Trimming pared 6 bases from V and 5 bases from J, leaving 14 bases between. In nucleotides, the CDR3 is TGTGCCAGCACCCCGAGGGAGTGGGAGACCCAGTACTTC. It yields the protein CASTPREWETQYF.

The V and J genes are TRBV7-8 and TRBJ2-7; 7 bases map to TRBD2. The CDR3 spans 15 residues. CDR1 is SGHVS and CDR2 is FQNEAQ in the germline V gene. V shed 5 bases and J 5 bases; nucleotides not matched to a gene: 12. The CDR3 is CASSLWGSGFDEQYF. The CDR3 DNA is TGTGCCAGCAGCCTCTGGGGTAGCGGGTTCGACGAGCAGTACTTC.

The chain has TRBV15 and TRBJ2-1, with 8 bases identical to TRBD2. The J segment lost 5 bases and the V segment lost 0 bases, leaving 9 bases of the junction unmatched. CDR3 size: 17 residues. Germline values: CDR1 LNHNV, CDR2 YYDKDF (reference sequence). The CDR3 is CATSREAGGGPNNEQFF. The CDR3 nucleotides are TGTGCCACCAGCAGAGAGGCTGGCGGGGGGCCCAACAATGAGCAGTTCTTC.

Here the CDR3 reads CASSQELGAGDPYEQYF. Here the CDR3 DNA reads TGCGCCAGCAGCCAAGAGCTTGGTGCGGGGGATCCCTACGAGCAGTACTTC. J is TRBJ2-7 and V is TRBV4-1; 7 bases are a match to TRBD2. V lost 0 bases and J lost 2; bases outside the gene matches: 10. The CDR3 has 17 amino acids. From germline, CDR1 is MGHRA and CDR2 YSYEKL.

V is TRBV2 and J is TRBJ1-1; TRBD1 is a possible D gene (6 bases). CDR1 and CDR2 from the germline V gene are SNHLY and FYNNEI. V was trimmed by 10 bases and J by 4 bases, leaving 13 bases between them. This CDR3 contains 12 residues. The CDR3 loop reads CANKGGFTEAFF. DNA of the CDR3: TGTGCCAACAAGGGGGGTTTCACTGAAGCTTTCTTT.

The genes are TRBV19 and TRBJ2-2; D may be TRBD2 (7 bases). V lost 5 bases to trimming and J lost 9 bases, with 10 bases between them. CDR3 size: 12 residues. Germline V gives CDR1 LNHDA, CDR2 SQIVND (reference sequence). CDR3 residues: CASSAGARELFF. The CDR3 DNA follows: TGTGCCAGTAGTGCGGGGGCCAGGGAGCTGTTTTTT.

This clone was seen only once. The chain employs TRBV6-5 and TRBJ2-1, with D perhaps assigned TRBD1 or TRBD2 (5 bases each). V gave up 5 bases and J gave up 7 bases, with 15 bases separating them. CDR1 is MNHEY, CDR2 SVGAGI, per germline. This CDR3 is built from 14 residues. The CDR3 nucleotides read TGTGCCAGCAGTCCCGACAGTGGGGGAAATGAGCAGTTCTTC. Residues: CASSPDSGGNEQFF.

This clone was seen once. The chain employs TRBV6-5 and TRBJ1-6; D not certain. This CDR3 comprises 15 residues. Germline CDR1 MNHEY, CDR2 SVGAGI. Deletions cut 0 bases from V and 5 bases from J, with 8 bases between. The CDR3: CASSYSIGDNSPLHF. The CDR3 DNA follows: TGTGCCAGCAGTTACTCGATCGGTGATAATTCACCCCTCCACTTT.

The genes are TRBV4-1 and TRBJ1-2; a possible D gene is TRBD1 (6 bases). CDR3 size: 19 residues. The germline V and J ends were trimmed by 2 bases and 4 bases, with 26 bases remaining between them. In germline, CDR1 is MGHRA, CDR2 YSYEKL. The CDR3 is CASSQINFKTGDLRYGYTF. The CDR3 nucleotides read TGCGCCAGCAGCCAAATTAACTTTAAGACAGGAGACTTACGCTATGGCTACACCTTC.